This TCR beta chain was retrieved from a study of shared clonotypes between healthy human individuals. Findings of the study overall: Sampling was confined to blood; repertoires within tissues likely differ. Generally, estimated richness proved larger in naive subsets than it did in memory subsets. Shared clonotypes across all four donors exceeded non-shared ones in generation probability.

Turning to this clone: Its antigen is undetermined.

The trim removed 5 bases at V and 7 bases at J, leaving 7 bases unmatched. Germline CDR1 and CDR2: LNHDA and SQIVND (reference sequence). The CDR3 has 14 amino acids. CD45RO-negative, CCR7-positively selected cells formed the naive CD8 fraction, excluding terminally differentiated effector memory CD45RA+ cells. Each donor was a Caucasian adult residing in Nashville, Tennessee. Data came from immunoSEQ multiplex PCR; TCRdb stores just in-frame clones and leaves some out. The sample lists hundreds of thousands of clones; approximately 96% were seen once. This sequence originates from a woman between 25 and 40 years old in good health. The V and J genes are TRBV19 and TRBJ2-1, with 8 positions matching TRBD1. Sequencing input: naive CD8+ T cells sorted from blood. The CDR3 protein is CASSFWTGRNEQFF. In nucleotides, the CDR3 is TGTGCCAGTAGTTTCTGGACAGGGAGGAATGAGCAGTTCTTC.